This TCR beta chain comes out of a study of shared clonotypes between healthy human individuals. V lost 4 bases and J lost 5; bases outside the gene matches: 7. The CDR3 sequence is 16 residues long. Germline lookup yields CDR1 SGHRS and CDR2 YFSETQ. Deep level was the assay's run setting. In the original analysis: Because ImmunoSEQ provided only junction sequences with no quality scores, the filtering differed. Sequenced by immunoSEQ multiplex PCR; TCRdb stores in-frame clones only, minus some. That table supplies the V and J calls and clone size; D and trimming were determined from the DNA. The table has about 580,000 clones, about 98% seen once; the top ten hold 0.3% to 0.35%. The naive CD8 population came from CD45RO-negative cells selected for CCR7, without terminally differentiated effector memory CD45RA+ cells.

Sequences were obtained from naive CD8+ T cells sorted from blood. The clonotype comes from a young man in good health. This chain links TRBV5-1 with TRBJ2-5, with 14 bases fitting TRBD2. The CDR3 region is CASSDGTSGSIETQYF. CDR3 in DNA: TGCGCCAGCAGCGATGGGACTAGCGGGAGTATTGAGACCCAGTACTTC. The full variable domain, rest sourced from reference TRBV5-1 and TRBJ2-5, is KAGVTQTPRYLIKTRGQQVTLSCSPISGHRSVSWYQQTPGQGLQFLFEYFSETQRNKGNFPGRFSGRQFSNSRSEMNVSTLELGDSALYLCASSDGTSGSIETQYFGPGTRLLVL.